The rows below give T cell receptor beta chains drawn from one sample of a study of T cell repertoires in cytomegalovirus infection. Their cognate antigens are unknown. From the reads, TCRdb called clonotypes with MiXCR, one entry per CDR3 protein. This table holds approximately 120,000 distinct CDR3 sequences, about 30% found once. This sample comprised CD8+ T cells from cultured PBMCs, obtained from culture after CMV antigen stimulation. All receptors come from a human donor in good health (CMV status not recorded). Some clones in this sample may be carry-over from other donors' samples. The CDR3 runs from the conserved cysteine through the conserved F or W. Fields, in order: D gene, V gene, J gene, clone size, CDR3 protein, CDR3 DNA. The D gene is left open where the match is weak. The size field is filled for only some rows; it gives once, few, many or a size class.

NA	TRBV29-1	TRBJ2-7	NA	CSVEVDGTGSLEQYF	TGCAGCGTTGAAGTGGACGGGACCGGTTCACTCGAGCAGTACTTC
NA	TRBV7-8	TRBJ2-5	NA	CASSSAMEGGETQYF	TGTGCCAGCAGCTCAGCGATGGAGGGGGGAGAGACCCAGTACTTC
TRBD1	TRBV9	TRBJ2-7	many	CASSGRQGNMNEQYF	TGTGCCAGCAGCGGGAGACAGGGCAACATGAACGAGCAGTACTTC
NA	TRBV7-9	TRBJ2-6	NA	CASSPFSGANVLTF	TGTGCCAGCAGCCCATTCTCTGGGGCCAACGTCCTGACTTTC
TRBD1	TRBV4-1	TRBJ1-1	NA	CASSHAGGPMNTEAFF	TGCGCCAGCAGCCATGCAGGGGGCCCCATGAACACTGAAGCTTTCTTT
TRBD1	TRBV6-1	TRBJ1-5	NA	CASSSLGQGAGQPQHF	TGTGCCAGCAGTTCGCTCGGACAGGGGGCGGGTCAGCCCCAGCATTTT
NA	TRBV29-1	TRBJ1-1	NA	CSGEPREGAEAFF	TGCAGCGGCGAACCCAGGGAGGGGGCTGAAGCTTTCTTT
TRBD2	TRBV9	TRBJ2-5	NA	CASSVGAGFGETQYF	TGTGCCAGCAGCGTCGGAGCGGGGTTCGGGGAGACCCAGTACTTC
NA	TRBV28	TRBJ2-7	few	CASSFSGTPTEQYF	TGTGCCAGCAGTTTCTCGGGGACACCAACCGAGCAGTACTTC
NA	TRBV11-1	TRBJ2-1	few	CASSLLDNEQFF	TGTGCCAGCAGCTTACTGGACAATGAGCAGTTCTTC
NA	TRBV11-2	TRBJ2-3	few	CASSLGGWESGDTQYF	TGTGCCAGCAGCTTAGGGGGCTGGGAATCCGGAGATACGCAGTATTTT
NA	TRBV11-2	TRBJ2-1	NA	CASSLVSLASNEQFF	TGTGCCAGCAGCTTAGTGAGTCTAGCAAGCAATGAGCAGTTCTTC
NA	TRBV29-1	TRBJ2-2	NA	CSVVSGVGELFF	TGCAGCGTTGTTTCAGGGGTCGGGGAGCTGTTTTTT
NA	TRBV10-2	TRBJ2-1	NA	CASSEGLSSYNEQFF	TGCGCCAGCAGTGAGGGTTTGAGCTCCTACAATGAGCAGTTCTTC
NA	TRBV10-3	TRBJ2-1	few	CAISESDVYEQFF	TGTGCCATCAGTGAAAGTGACGTCTATGAGCAGTTCTTC
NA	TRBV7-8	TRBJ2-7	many	CASSPRDGSYEQYF	TGTGCCAGCAGCCCCCGGGACGGCTCCTACGAGCAGTACTTC
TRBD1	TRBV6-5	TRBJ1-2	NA	CASSYSWSGQGNGYTF	TGTGCCAGCAGTTACAGCTGGTCGGGACAGGGTAATGGCTACACCTTC
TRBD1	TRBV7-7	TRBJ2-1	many	CASRAFPGQGSSEQFF	TGTGCCAGCAGGGCCTTCCCGGGACAGGGGTCGAGTGAGCAGTTCTTC
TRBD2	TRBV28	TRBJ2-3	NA	CASSLIAGAGTDTQYF	TGTGCCAGCAGTTTAATAGCGGGGGCCGGCACAGATACGCAGTATTTT
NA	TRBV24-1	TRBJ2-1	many	CATSDFGGINEQFF	TGTGCCACCAGTGATTTCGGCGGGATCAATGAGCAGTTCTTC
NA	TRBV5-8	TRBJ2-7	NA	CASSDDTNGYEQYF	TGTGCCAGCAGCGATGACACCAATGGTTACGAGCAGTACTTC
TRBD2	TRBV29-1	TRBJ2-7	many	CSVAETSPEQYF	TGCAGCGTCGCGGAGACTAGCCCCGAGCAGTACTTC
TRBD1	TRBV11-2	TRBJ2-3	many	CASSLVQGIDTQYF	TGTGCCAGCAGCTTAGTACAGGGGATAGATACGCAGTATTTT
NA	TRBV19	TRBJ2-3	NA	CASRTDTQYF	TGTGCCAGTAGGACAGATACGCAGTATTTT
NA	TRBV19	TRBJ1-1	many	CASSRDLREMNTEAFF	TGTGCCAGTAGTAGGGACCTCAGGGAAATGAACACTGAAGCTTTCTTT
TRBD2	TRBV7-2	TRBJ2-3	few	CASSLTSGGADTQYF	TGTGCCAGCAGCTTAACTAGCGGGGGGGCCGATACGCAGTATTTT
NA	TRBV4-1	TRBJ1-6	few	CASSQSRDSPLHF	TGCGCCAGCAGCCAGTCGAGGGATTCACCCCTCCACTTT
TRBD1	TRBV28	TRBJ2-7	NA	CASSWTGVGAEQYF	TGTGCCAGCAGCTGGACAGGGGTCGGGGCCGAGCAGTACTTC
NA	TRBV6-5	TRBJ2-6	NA	CASSYSASGANVLTF	TGTGCCAGCAGTTACTCAGCGTCGGGGGCCAACGTCCTGACTTTC
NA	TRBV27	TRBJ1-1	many	CASSLGQTTEAFF	TGTGCCAGCAGTTTGGGGCAAACCACTGAAGCTTTCTTT
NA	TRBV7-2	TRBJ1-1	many	CASSFLNTEAFF	TGTGCCAGCAGCTTTTTGAACACTGAAGCTTTCTTT
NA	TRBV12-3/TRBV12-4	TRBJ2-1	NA	CASSSSPGYNEQFF	TGTGCCAGCAGTTCATCCCCGGGCTACAATGAGCAGTTCTTC
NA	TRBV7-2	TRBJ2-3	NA	CASSFRASIVVTDTQYF	TGTGCCAGCAGCTTTAGGGCCTCAATTGTAGTGACAGATACGCAGTATTTT
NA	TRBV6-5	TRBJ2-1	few	CASKGLGYNEQFF	TGTGCCAGCAAAGGTCTGGGATACAATGAGCAGTTCTTC
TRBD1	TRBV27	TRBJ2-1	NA	CASSQFRDRNNEQFF	TGTGCCAGCAGTCAATTCCGGGACAGAAACAATGAGCAGTTCTTC
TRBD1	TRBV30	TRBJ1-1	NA	CAWSLTGTEAFF	TGTGCCTGGAGTCTGACAGGGACTGAAGCTTTCTTT
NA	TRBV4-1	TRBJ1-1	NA	CASSQALGSHTEAFF	TGCGCCAGCAGCCAAGCGCTGGGGAGCCACACTGAAGCTTTCTTT